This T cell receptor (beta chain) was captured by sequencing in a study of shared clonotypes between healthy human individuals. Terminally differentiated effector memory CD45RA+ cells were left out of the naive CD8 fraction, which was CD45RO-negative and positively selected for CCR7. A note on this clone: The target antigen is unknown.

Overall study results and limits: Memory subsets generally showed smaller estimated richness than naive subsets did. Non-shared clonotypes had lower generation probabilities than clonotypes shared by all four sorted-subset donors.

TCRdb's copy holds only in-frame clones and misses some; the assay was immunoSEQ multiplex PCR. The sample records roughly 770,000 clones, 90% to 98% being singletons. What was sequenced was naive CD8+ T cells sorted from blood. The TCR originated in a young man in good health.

DNA for the CDR3: TGTGCCAGCAGCCCCGGCACCGGGGAGCTGTTTTTT. Amino acid sequence: CASSPGTGELFF. The gene calls are TRBV7-2 and TRBJ2-2; D gene ambiguous. CDR3 length: 12 residues. Germline V gene sequence: CDR1 SGHTA, CDR2 FQGNSA. V was clipped by 5 bases and J by 4 bases, with 5 bases between them. Filled out from reference TRBV7-2 and TRBJ2-2, the complete variable domain reads GAGVSQSPSNKVTEKGKDVELRCDPISGHTALYWYRQSLGQGLEFLIYFQGNSAPDKSGLPSDRFSAERTGGSVSTLTIQRTQQEDSAVYLCASSPGTGELFFGEGSRLTVL.